Below, 27 T cell receptor beta chains from the same sample are listed, as sequenced in a study of cytomegalovirus exposure and HLA in healthy donors. Libraries were prepared by immunoSEQ multiplex PCR; TCRdb keeps only in-frame clonotypes and omits some of them. The data contain 95,000 to 150,000 clones, roughly 90% of them seen just once; the ten biggest clones take up roughly 2%. Sequencing was carried out using PBMCs. The receptors were gathered from a woman in her late teens or twenties in good health and CMV-seronegative.

The rearrangement uses TRBV2 and TRBJ1-2; D is perhaps TRBD1 (6 bases). With 6 bases removed from V and 5 bases from J, the gap between germline ends came to 13 bases. This CDR3 has 13 residues. Germline V CDR1 and CDR2: SNHLY, FYNNEI. Here the CDR3 reads CASSPDRFYGYTF. The CDR3 DNA is TGTGCCAGCAGCCCCGACAGGTTTTATGGCTACACCTTC.

The chain is built from TRBV10-3 and TRBJ2-7; TRBD2 matches 14 bases. This CDR3 has 18 amino acids. With 3 bases clipped from V and 2 bases from J, the junction kept 9 bases outside the gene matches. Germline CDR1 and CDR2: ENHRY and SYGVKD. The CDR3 here is CAISDSGLAGAQAYEQYF. The CDR3 DNA is TGTGCCATCAGTGACTCGGGACTAGCGGGGGCACAAGCCTACGAGCAGTACTTC.

This rearrangement joins TRBV6-4 to TRBJ2-1; 12 bases fit TRBD2. The trim removed 2 bases at V and 9 bases at J, leaving 11 bases unmatched. This CDR3 contains 17 residues. In germline, CDR1 is MRHNA, CDR2 SNTAGT. The CDR3 protein is CASSDGKTSGGHTEQFF. DNA for the CDR3: TGTGCCAGCAGTGACGGTAAGACTAGCGGGGGCCACACTGAGCAGTTCTTC.

The V and J genes are TRBV7-6 and TRBJ2-1; no firm D call. Germline V gene sequence: CDR1 SGHVS, CDR2 FNYEAQ. With 5 bases removed from V and 9 bases from J, the gap between germline ends came to 23 bases. The CDR3 runs to 16 residues. The CDR3 region has the DNA TGTGCCAGCAGCAACCACCCTGCTAGTGTCGGTGGTGAGCAGTTCTTC. Translation gives CASSNHPASVGGEQFF.

This sequence joins TRBV9 and TRBJ1-3; the D is unclear. The CDR3 runs 15 residues. V gave up 0 bases and J gave up 0 bases, with 7 bases separating them. Germline lookup yields CDR1 SGDLS and CDR2 YYNGEE. The CDR3 protein is CASSVVASSGNTIYF. CDR3 DNA sequence: TGTGCCAGCAGCGTAGTAGCGAGCTCTGGAAACACCATATATTTT.

This clone was detected a few times. This chain joins TRBV2 and TRBJ1-5, with 7 bases that match TRBD1. Trimming took 5 bases from V and 6 from J; bases not matched to a gene: 7. The CDR3 runs 14 residues. Germline V CDR1 and CDR2: SNHLY, FYNNEI. DNA of the CDR3: TGTGCCAGCAGTCCAGACAGGGCCAGTCAGCCCCAGCATTTT. As protein: CASSPDRASQPQHF.

This clone was picked up one time. The chain is built from TRBV18 and TRBJ2-7; tentatively, D is TRBD1 (6 bases). CDR1 and CDR2 (germline): KGHSH, LQKENI. The CDR3 runs 15 residues. Trimming stripped 0 bases from V and 3 bases from J, with 12 bases between. The CDR3 reads CASSPPGQGYYEQYF. CDR3 nucleotide sequence: TGTGCCAGCTCACCACCGGGACAAGGTTACTACGAGCAGTACTTC.

The chain joins TRBV2 to TRBJ2-7; TRBD1 is a possible D gene (5 bases). This CDR3 contains 13 residues. V was trimmed by 5 bases and J by 0 bases, leaving 8 bases between them. The V gene's germline CDR1 is SNHLY and CDR2 FYNNEI. CDR3 sequence reads: CASSWGNSYEQYF. DNA for the CDR3: TGTGCCAGCAGTTGGGGCAACTCCTACGAGCAGTACTTC.

This chain connects TRBV2 to TRBJ2-7, with TRBD1 identical over 8 bases. CDR3 size: 13 residues. Germline V lookup: CDR1 SNHLY, CDR2 FYNNEI. Trimming took 8 bases from V and 4 from J; bases not matched to a gene: 7. CDR3 DNA sequence: TGTGCCAGCCCCAGGGACAGGCGGTACGAGCAGTACTTC. Protein: CASPRDRRYEQYF. The complete variable domain, with remaining parts taken from reference TRBV2 and TRBJ2-7, reads EPEVTQTPSHQVTQMGQEVILRCVPISNHLYFYWYRQILGQKVEFLVSFYNNEISEKSEIFDDQFSVERPDGSNFTLKIRSTKLEDSAMYFCASPRDRRYEQYFGPGTRLTVT.

The chain has TRBV4-1 and TRBJ2-7; TRBD1 agrees at 9 bases. V was clipped by 5 bases and J by 2 bases; unmatched bases: 10. The CDR3 has 16 amino acids. Germline V gene lookup returns CDR1 MGHRA and CDR2 YSYEKL. The CDR3 spells CASSIGGDRATYEQYF. The CDR3 DNA reads as TGCGCCAGCAGCATCGGAGGGGACAGGGCCACCTACGAGCAGTACTTC.

The chain is built from TRBV7-6 and TRBJ1-2; D might be TRBD1 (6 bases). Trimming pared 2 bases from V and 8 bases from J, leaving 27 bases between. The CDR3 runs to 18 residues. The germline V gene has CDR1 SGHVS and CDR2 FNYEAQ. CDR3 nucleotide sequence: TGTGCCAGCAGCTTAACCCCTACTAATCAGGGGCCGTTAAAGGGCTACACCTTC. It codes for CASSLTPTNQGPLKGYTF. Full variable domain (outside the CDR3, taken from reference TRBV7-6 and TRBJ1-2): GAGVSQSPRYKVTKRGQDVALRCDPISGHVSLYWYRQALGQGPEFLTYFNYEAQQDKSGLPNDRFSAERPEGSISTLTIQRTEQRDSAMYRCASSLTPTNQGPLKGYTFGSGTRLTVV.

The genes are TRBV5-4 and TRBJ1-5; D is undetermined. This CDR3 is built from 16 residues. The V gene lost 0 bases and the J gene lost 6 bases, with 16 bases spanning the gap. Germline CDR1 is SGHNT and CDR2 is YYREEE (reference sequence). The chain's CDR3 is CASSLGPPGVGQPQHF. CDR3 nucleotide sequence: TGTGCCAGCAGCTTGGGGCCCCCAGGTGTTGGTCAGCCCCAGCATTTT.

This clone was counted between two and nine times. The chain joins TRBV6-1 to TRBJ2-1; 8 nucleotides line up with TRBD1. J lost 3 bases, V lost 1 base, and 2 bases had no gene match. The germline gives CDR1 MNHNS, CDR2 SASEGT. The CDR3 spans 15 residues. In DNA, the CDR3 is TGTGCCAGCAGTGAAGGACAGGGGTTCTACAATGAGCAGTTCTTC. Its protein is CASSEGQGFYNEQFF.

The sample holds one count of this clone. This chain links TRBV28 with TRBJ2-5, with 8 bases lining up with TRBD1. Germline CDR1 is MDHEN and CDR2 is SYDVKM. The CDR3 runs to 13 residues. Trimming removed 3 bases from V and 7 bases from J; junction bases left unmatched: 4. CDR3 sequence reads: CASSLQGATTQYF. CDR3 bases: TGTGCCAGCAGTTTGCAGGGGGCCACGACCCAGTACTTC.

The chain links TRBV5-1 to TRBJ1-2; 7 bases agree with TRBD1. The junction had 4 bases not matched to a gene; V was cut back by 4 bases and J by 4 bases. CDR1 and CDR2 (germline): SGHRS, YFSETQ. The CDR3 consists of 13 residues. The CDR3 protein is CASSAGQAYGYTF. CDR3 nucleotide sequence: TGCGCCAGCAGCGCCGGACAGGCCTATGGCTACACCTTC. Using reference TRBV5-1 and TRBJ1-2 for the parts outside the CDR3, the full variable domain is KAGVTQTPRYLIKTRGQQVTLSCSPISGHRSVSWYQQTPGQGLQFLFEYFSETQRNKGNFPGRFSGRQFSNSRSEMNVSTLELGDSALYLCASSAGQAYGYTFGSGTRLTVV.

V gene TRBV6-5 combines with J gene TRBJ1-1; 11 bases map to TRBD1. Per germline, CDR1 MNHEY and CDR2 SVGAGI. The V gene end was trimmed by 6 bases and the J gene end by 3 bases; junction bases not matched to a gene: 6. The CDR3 loop spans 15 amino acids. DNA of the CDR3: TGTGCCAGCAGCCCCGGGACAGGGGGTTACACTGAAGCTTTCTTT. Protein: CASSPGTGGYTEAFF.

This chain links TRBV28 with TRBJ1-3; 7 bases agree with TRBD1. V lost 6 bases and J lost 7; bases outside the gene matches: 6. The CDR3 is 13 amino acids. In germline, CDR1 is MDHEN, CDR2 SYDVKM. CDR3 coding DNA: TGTGCCAGCAGCGGACAGGATCTCAACACCATATATTTT. It is translated as CASSGQDLNTIYF. Using reference TRBV28 and TRBJ1-3 for the parts outside the CDR3, the full variable domain is DVKVTQSSRYLVKRTGEKVFLECVQDMDHENMFWYRQDPGLGLRLIYFSYDVKMKEKGDIPEGYSVSREKKERFSLILESASTNQTSMYLCASSGQDLNTIYFGEGSWLTVV.

This chain connects TRBV28 to TRBJ1-5, with D hard to call. The CDR3 is 12 residues long. V gave up 8 bases and J gave up 7 bases, with 12 bases separating them. CDR1 is MDHEN and CDR2 is SYDVKM in the germline V gene. CDR3 region: CASSVRVQPQHF. In nucleotides, the CDR3 is TGTGCCAGCTCCGTGAGGGTCCAGCCCCAGCATTTT.

The rearrangement links TRBV11-1 to TRBJ2-1; weak D call: TRBD1 (5 bases). Trimming shortened V by 1 base and J by 8 bases, and 9 bases separated the two germline ends. The CDR3 consists of 13 residues. Germline assignment: CDR1 SGHAT and CDR2 FQDESV (reference sequence). The CDR3 loop reads CASSLGRAHEQFF. DNA for the CDR3: TGTGCCAGCAGCTTAGGCAGGGCTCATGAGCAGTTCTTC.

The V call is TRBV15, the J call TRBJ1-1, with D possibly TRBD1 on 6 matching bases. With 0 bases removed from V and 8 bases from J, the gap between germline ends came to 10 bases. Germline assignment: CDR1 LNHNV and CDR2 YYDKDF (reference sequence). The CDR3 has 13 amino acids. CDR3 protein: CATSRDQGTEAFF. Here the CDR3 DNA reads TGTGCCACCAGCAGAGATCAGGGGACAGAAGCTTTCTTT.

This clone has a handful of counts. CDR3: CASRTRGEQYF. The CDR3 bases are TGTGCCAGCAGAACCAGGGGCGAGCAGTACTTC. The J gene is TRBJ2-7, the V gene TRBV6-5, with D possibly being TRBD1 (6 bases). Germline-derived CDR1 and CDR2 are MNHEY and SVGAGI. The CDR3 sequence is 11 residues long. Between the trimmed V and J ends, which lost 6 bases and 6 bases, there was a span of 9 bases.

This clone was seen a handful of times. The chain couples TRBV18 to TRBJ1-4; D ambiguous. Germline CDR1 KGHSH, CDR2 LQKENI. This CDR3 has 14 amino acids. The V gene lost 0 bases and the J gene lost 5 bases, with 7 bases spanning the gap. CDR3 DNA: TGTGCCAGCTCACCACCTCGTCCGAATGAAAAACTGTTTTTT. Amino acid sequence: CASSPPRPNEKLFF.

J is TRBJ2-7 and V is TRBV10-3, with 7 bases that match TRBD1. Germline V CDR1 and CDR2: ENHRY, SYGVKD. The CDR3 length is 13 residues. J was trimmed by 7 bases and V by 6 bases; bases with no gene match: 9. CDR3 in DNA: TGTGCCATCAGCCCGACAGGGACCCCAGAGCAGTACTTC. Amino acids: CAISPTGTPEQYF.

The chain couples TRBV6-6 to TRBJ2-3; D gene ambiguous. The CDR3 extends over 15 amino acids. Germline V gene data show CDR1 as MNHNY and CDR2 as SVGAGI (reference sequence). Deletions cut 3 bases from V and 0 bases from J, with 10 bases between. CDR3 bases: TGTGCCAGCAGTTATCGCGGTGGTAGCACAGATACGCAGTATTTT. It yields the protein CASSYRGGSTDTQYF.

The chain combines TRBV7-8 with TRBJ2-7; D is unclear. Germline V CDR1 and CDR2: SGHVS, FQNEAQ. The CDR3 totals 13 residues. V shed 3 bases and J shed 1 base, with 7 bases lying between them. The CDR3 protein is CASSFHRSYEQYF. The CDR3 DNA follows: TGTGCCAGCAGCTTCCACCGGTCCTACGAGCAGTACTTC.

The CDR3 DNA follows: TGTGCCAGCAGTGACACTGGTTCACCCCTCCACTTT. Protein sequence: CASSDTGSPLHF. V usage is TRBV6-4 and J usage is TRBJ1-6; D is uncertain. V shed 2 bases and J shed 9 bases, with 5 bases lying between them. Per germline, CDR1 MRHNA and CDR2 SNTAGT. This CDR3 has 12 residues.

The chain is built from TRBV6-1 and TRBJ1-2, with D maybe TRBD1 (6 bases). Trimming took 3 bases from V and 7 from J, leaving 15 bases between them. Germline V gene lookup returns CDR1 MNHNS and CDR2 SASEGT. CDR3 length: 14 residues. DNA for the CDR3: TGTGCCAGCAGTGAGGGGGTCAGGGGAAGTGGCTACACCTTC. Its translation is CASSEGVRGSGYTF.